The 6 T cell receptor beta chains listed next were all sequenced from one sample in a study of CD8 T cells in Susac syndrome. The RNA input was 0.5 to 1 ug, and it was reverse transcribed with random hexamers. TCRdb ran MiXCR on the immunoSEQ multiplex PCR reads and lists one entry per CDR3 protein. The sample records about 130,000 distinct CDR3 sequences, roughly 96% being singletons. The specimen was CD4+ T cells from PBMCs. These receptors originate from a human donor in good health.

The CDR3 region is CASRATGSRNTIYF. The CDR3 region has the DNA TGTGCCAGCAGAGCGACAGGATCGAGAAACACCATATATTTT. The V call is TRBV6-5, the J call TRBJ1-3, with D tentatively TRBD1 (6 bases). The CDR3 totals 14 residues. Trimming left V 6 bases short and J 5 bases short, with 14 bases between. CDR1 is MNHEY and CDR2 is SVGAGI in the germline V gene.

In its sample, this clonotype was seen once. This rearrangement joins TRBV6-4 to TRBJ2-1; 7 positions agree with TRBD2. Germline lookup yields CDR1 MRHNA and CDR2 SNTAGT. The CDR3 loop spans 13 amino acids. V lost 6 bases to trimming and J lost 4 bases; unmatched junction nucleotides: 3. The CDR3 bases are TGTGCCAGCAGCAAGGGACTATACAATGAGCAGTTCTTC. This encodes CASSKGLYNEQFF.

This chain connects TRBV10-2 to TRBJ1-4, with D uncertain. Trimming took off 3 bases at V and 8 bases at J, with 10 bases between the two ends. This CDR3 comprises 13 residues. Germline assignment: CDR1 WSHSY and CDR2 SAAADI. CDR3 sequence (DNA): TGCGCCAGCAGTGATCAGTCCGAGGAAAAACTGTTTTTT. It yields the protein CASSDQSEEKLFF.

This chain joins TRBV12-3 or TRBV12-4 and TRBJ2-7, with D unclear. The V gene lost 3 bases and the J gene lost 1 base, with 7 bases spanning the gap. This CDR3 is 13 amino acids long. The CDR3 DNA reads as TGTGCCAGCAGTTTCCTCGGGTCCTACGAGCAGTACTTC. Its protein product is CASSFLGSYEQYF.

CDR3 sequence reads: CASTLWDSGGYTF. Written as DNA, the CDR3 is TGTGCCAGCACTCTATGGGATTCGGGAGGCTACACCTTC. This rearrangement joins TRBV2 to TRBJ1-2; D gene ambiguous. V dropped 7 bases and J dropped 8 bases, with 17 bases sitting between them. The CDR3 sequence is 13 residues long. From germline, CDR1 is SNHLY and CDR2 FYNNEI.

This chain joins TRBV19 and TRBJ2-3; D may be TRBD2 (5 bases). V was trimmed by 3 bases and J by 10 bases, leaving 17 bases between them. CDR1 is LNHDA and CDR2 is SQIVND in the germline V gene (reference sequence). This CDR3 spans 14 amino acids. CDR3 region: CASSIGGRLSAQYF. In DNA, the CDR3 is TGTGCCAGTAGTATCGGAGGACGCCTCAGCGCGCAGTATTTT.